A selection of T cell receptor beta chains follows, all from one sample in a study of blood T cells in healthy people across ages. TCRdb reprocessed the 5' RACE reads with MiXCR, giving one entry per CDR3 protein. Here the sample spans about 640,000 distinct CDR3 sequences, about 53% being singletons. Material: blood. These receptors were obtained from a man aged 55 to 69 in good health. Each CDR3 is given with its conserved first and last residue. A D gene is named only where the DNA matches it firmly. Part of the rows lack a size; the others show once, few, many or a class for expanded clones.

>TRBJ2-7|TRBD1|TRBV12-3/TRBV12-4|NA
TGTGCCAGCAGGTCCAGACAGGGATCCGAGCAGTACTTC
CASRSRQGSEQYF
>TRBJ2-7|TRBD2|TRBV5-1|NA
TGCGCCAGCAGCTCAACGACTAGCGGGGGATCCTACGAGCAGTACTTC
CASSSTTSGGSYEQYF
>TRBJ2-1|NA|TRBV27|few
TGTGCCAGCAGTTTAAATCACATATTCGGGGATGAGCAGTTCTTC
CASSLNHIFGDEQFF
>TRBJ2-7|NA|TRBV5-1|NA
TGCGCCAGCAGCCGGGGGGCTTTCGAGCAGTACTTC
CASSRGAFEQYF
>TRBJ2-1|NA|TRBV5-1|NA
TGCGCCAGCAACTTGGTTCGGGGGCACAGGGGTGAGCAGTTCTTC
CASNLVRGHRGEQFF
>TRBJ2-5|NA|TRBV3-1|NA
TGTGCCAGCAGCCAAGATGTCCAGGGATTCGAGACCCAGTACTTC
CASSQDVQGFETQYF
>TRBJ1-2|NA|TRBV6-1|NA
TGTGCCAGCAGTGAAGCTCCCCAGGGAAACTATGGCTACACCTTC
CASSEAPQGNYGYTF
>TRBJ2-1|NA|TRBV7-2|NA
TGTGCCAGCAGCCCCCGGGACTGGAACTACAATGAGCAGTTCTTC
CASSPRDWNYNEQFF
>TRBJ2-2|NA|TRBV9|NA
TGTGCCAGCAGCGTTGCGGAGAGAACCGGGGAGCTGTTTTTT
CASSVAERTGELFF
>TRBJ1-4|NA|TRBV28|NA
TGTGCCAGCAGTTTATATTGGCGGGGCAACATTAATGAAAAACTGTTTTTT
CASSLYWRGNINEKLFF
>TRBJ2-4|NA|TRBV12-3/TRBV12-4|NA
TGTGCCAGCAGTTTATGGGAAGCCAAAAACATTCAGTACTTC
CASSLWEAKNIQYF
>TRBJ2-1|NA|TRBV6-5|many
TGTGCCAGCAGTATCCGGGAGCTGCAGTTCTTC
CASSIRELQFF
>TRBJ2-5|NA|TRBV20-1|NA
TGCAGTGCCGTAGGGTTGGAGACCCAGTACTTC
CSAVGLETQYF
>TRBJ2-1|NA|TRBV5-1|NA
TGCGCCAGCAGTGTCATGGGTTCCTACAATGAGCAGTTCTTC
CASSVMGSYNEQFF
>TRBJ2-5|TRBD1|TRBV7-7|NA
TGTGCCAGCAGCTGTGACAGGGACGAGACCCAGTACTTC
CASSCDRDETQYF
>TRBJ1-2|NA|TRBV12-3/TRBV12-4|NA
TGTGCCAGCAGTTTAGCTGGCGTCAGCTATGGCTACACCTTC
CASSLAGVSYGYTF
>TRBJ2-4|NA|TRBV11-2|NA
TGTGCCAGCAGCCCTTGGGGGAGGGGGACCAAAAACATTCAGTACTTC
CASSPWGRGTKNIQYF
>TRBJ1-1|TRBD1|TRBV7-9|NA
TGTGCCAGCAGCCCGGGACAGGGGGCCTCTGAAGCTTTCTTT
CASSPGQGASEAFF
>TRBJ1-6|NA|TRBV20-1|NA
TGCAGTGCGAGGGCGCCTAACAATTCACCCCTCCACTTT
CSARAPNNSPLHF
>TRBJ1-6|NA|TRBV20-1|NA
TGCAGTGCTAGGGATGGGAGGGACCCTTATAATTCACCCCTCCACTTT
CSARDGRDPYNSPLHF
>TRBJ2-6|NA|TRBV10-3|few
TGTGCCACCCTTGGGGCTGGGGCCAACGTCCTGACTTTC
CATLGAGANVLTF
>TRBJ1-1|TRBD1|TRBV14|NA
TGTGCCGGCAGCCAAGACAGGGGAGCGAACACTGAAGCTTTCTTT
CAGSQDRGANTEAFF
>TRBJ2-7|NA|TRBV7-9|few
TGTGCCAGCAGCCCTTACAACGACGAGCAGTACTTC
CASSPYNDEQYF
>TRBJ2-2|TRBD1|TRBV9|NA
TGTGCCAGCAGCGTAGTTGACAGGGTCACGAACACCGGGGAGCTGTTTTTT
CASSVVDRVTNTGELFF
>TRBJ2-1|TRBD2|TRBV5-1|NA
TGCGCCAGCAGCCTGCTCCCACTAGCGGGGGGCTCGAATGAGCAGTTCTTC
CASSLLPLAGGSNEQFF
>TRBJ2-3|TRBD1|TRBV7-8|NA
TGTGCCAGCAGCCCCCGGGACAGGGGCTTCAGCACAGATACGCAGTATTTT
CASSPRDRGFSTDTQYF
>TRBJ2-4|NA|TRBV4-2|NA
TGTGCCAGCAGCCAAGATGATCGGGAAACTTTTAAAAACATTCAGTACTTC
CASSQDDRETFKNIQYF
>TRBJ2-7|NA|TRBV4-2|NA
TGTGCCAGCAGCCAAGAGGCCATAGCCTACGAGCAGTACTTC
CASSQEAIAYEQYF
>TRBJ2-5|TRBD1|TRBV10-3|NA
TGTGCCATCAGTGAGCCAGGACAGGTAGTAGGAGAGACCCAGTACTTC
CAISEPGQVVGETQYF
>TRBJ1-1|TRBD1|TRBV6-6|NA
TGTGCCAGCAGTACCCCCGGACAGGTTTACACTGAAGCTTTCTTT
CASSTPGQVYTEAFF
>TRBJ1-6|NA|TRBV27|NA
TGTGCCAGCAGCCCCCGGGTCATTGCCCAACCCCTCCACTTT
CASSPRVIAQPLHF
>TRBJ1-6|NA|TRBV28|NA
TGTGCCAGCAGTGGCCCTCAGGGTGGTGGTTCACCCCTCCACTTT
CASSGPQGGGSPLHF
>TRBJ2-3|NA|TRBV5-1|NA
TGCGCCAGCAGCTTGCTGCAAAGAGGCACAGATACGCAGTATTTT
CASSLLQRGTDTQYF
>TRBJ2-1|TRBD1|TRBV29-1|NA
TGCAGCGTAATGCGGGGACAGGCCTATGAGCAGTTCTTC
CSVMRGQAYEQFF
>TRBJ1-6|TRBD1|TRBV5-1|NA
TGCGCCAGCAGGATAGGGACAGGGGGCCGGTCACCCCTCCACTTT
CASRIGTGGRSPLHF
>TRBJ1-3|TRBD1|TRBV2|NA
TGTGCCAGCAGAGACAGGGGGGGACCTGGAAACACCATATATTTT
CASRDRGGPGNTIYF
>TRBJ2-1|TRBD2|TRBV24-1|few
TGTGCCACAAGCAACGCCGGGACTACGGCCTACAATGAGCAGTTCTTC
CATSNAGTTAYNEQFF
>TRBJ2-2|NA|TRBV6-5|NA
TGTGCCAGCACCCCCTCTGGCACCGGGGAGCTGTTTTTT
CASTPSGTGELFF
>TRBJ2-7|TRBD1|TRBV10-3|NA
TGTGCCATCAGTCAGACAGGGGAAGTAAGCTACGAGCAGTACTTC
CAISQTGEVSYEQYF
>TRBJ2-5|NA|TRBV7-2|NA
TGTGCCAGCAGCGCCGGACTCCTTTGGGAGACCCAGTACTTC
CASSAGLLWETQYF
>TRBJ2-7|NA|TRBV6-5|few
TGTGCCAGCAGCCCCCGGGGTGGGGGATTATACGAGCAGTACTTC
CASSPRGGGLYEQYF
>TRBJ2-3|NA|TRBV29-1|NA
TGCAGCGTTGAATATCCTACGCAGTATTTT
CSVEYPTQYF
>TRBJ1-2|TRBD1|TRBV20-1|NA
TGCAGTGCTAGATGGGTACAGGGGGCGGATGGCTACACCTTC
CSARWVQGADGYTF
>TRBJ2-1|TRBD1|TRBV29-1|few
TGCAGCGCAACAATCGGGACAGGGCCCTACAATGAGCAGTTCTTC
CSATIGTGPYNEQFF
>TRBJ2-7|TRBD1|TRBV29-1|NA
TGCAGCGTTGGGCCCCAGGGGGAGACCCTGTACTTC
CSVGPQGETLYF
>TRBJ2-3|NA|TRBV20-1|NA
TGCAGTGCTTCCTCAGCGGCAGATACGCAGTATTTT
CSASSAADTQYF
>TRBJ2-2|TRBD1|TRBV29-1|NA
TGCAGCGTTGAAGATGCTACAGGGGCCACCGGGGAGCTGTTTTTT
CSVEDATGATGELFF
>TRBJ1-5|NA|TRBV28|once
TGTGCCAGCGCCACGGACAGCCTCCAGCCCCAGCATTTT
CASATDSLQPQHF
>TRBJ2-2|NA|TRBV5-1|NA
TGCGCCAGCAGCTTGGAGCAGGGGAACGCCGGGGAGCTGTTTTTT
CASSLEQGNAGELFF
>TRBJ1-2|TRBD1|TRBV5-1|few
TGCGCCAGCAGCTCTTATACGACAGGGGGCGACTATGGCTACACCTTC
CASSSYTTGGDYGYTF
>TRBJ1-5|NA|TRBV2|NA
TGTGCCATCGCAGGGAGGGCTGACGAGCCCCAGCATTTT
CAIAGRADEPQHF
>TRBJ1-2|NA|TRBV20-1|NA
TGCAGTGCTAGAGGAGGCAGGGAGAATGATGGCTACACCTTC
CSARGGRENDGYTF